This record concerns one TCR beta chain sequence. The length of the CDR3 is 12 residues. Per germline, CDR1 MDHEN and CDR2 SYDVKM. V lost 6 bases and J lost 7, with 9 bases in between. Authors' data handling: Reference gene primer amplification in the assay estimated nucleated cell counts. The repertoire was sequenced with immunoSEQ multiplex PCR; TCRdb's copy has only in-frame clones and lacks some. From that table come the V and J calls and clone size; the DNA was used to work out D and trimming. Among 400,000 to 550,000 clones listed, roughly 89% were seen once. The sample belongs to a study of blood T cell repertoires in COVID-19. Background on the study: Both acute and convalescent COVID-19 samples were obtained from the United States, Italy and Spain. In each case, the material was cDNA or gDNA derived from T cells, B-cell-depleted T cells, or PBMCs.

The chain joins TRBV28 to TRBJ1-4, with D perhaps matching TRBD1 (6 bases). This sequence originates from a woman in her twenties or thirties with acute or convalescent COVID-19. The sequencing sample was made of peripheral blood. As DNA, the CDR3 is TGTGCCAGCAGGACAGGAATTGAAAAACTGTTTTTT. It codes for CASRTGIEKLFF.